These 22 T cell receptor beta chains were all obtained from the same sample, sequenced in a study of T cells in Graves' hyperthyroidism and ophthalmopathy. Researchers took RNA transcripts and amplified the TCR beta CDR3 regions from them. HTBI primers drove first-round RT-PCR of the TCR CDR3. MiXCR, run by TCRdb on the multiplex PCR reads, gives a single entry per CDR3 protein. The sample yields over 300,000 distinct CDR3 sequences, 11% to 15% seen once. The specimen was blood. Receptors were obtained from a woman in her sixties or seventies with Graves' hyperthyroidism.

V usage is TRBV6-6 and J usage is TRBJ1-3; D is uncertain. Between the trimmed V and J ends, which lost 2 bases and 0 bases, there was a span of 8 bases. Germline V gene sequence: CDR1 MNHNY, CDR2 SVGAGI (reference sequence). CDR3 length equals 15 residues. In DNA, the CDR3 is TGTGCCAGCAGTTACCAGAGGGTCTCTGGAAACACCATATATTTT. Amino acid sequence: CASSYQRVSGNTIYF.

The sample holds many counts of this clonotype. V gene TRBV30 combines with J gene TRBJ2-3; the match to TRBD2 covers 7 bases. The CDR3 sequence is 14 residues long. J was trimmed by 2 bases and V by 4 bases; bases with no gene match: 6. Germline V lookup: CDR1 GTSNPN, CDR2 SVGIG (reference sequence). The CDR3 loop is CAWTGDYLTDTQYF. CDR3 nucleotide sequence: TGTGCCTGGACCGGGGACTACCTCACAGATACGCAGTATTTT.

The chain combines TRBV18 with TRBJ1-5, with D unclear. V dropped 2 bases and J dropped 3 bases, with 14 bases sitting between them. CDR1 and CDR2 (germline): KGHSH, LQKENI. The CDR3 has 16 residues. The DNA of the CDR3 is TGTGCCAGCTCACCATCCCGGCAAACCTTCAATCAGCCCCAGCATTTT. Translated, it gives CASSPSRQTFNQPQHF.

This clonotype was seen only a few times. The chain employs TRBV20-1 and TRBJ2-1, with a tentative D call TRBD1 (6 bases). Germline values: CDR1 DFQATT, CDR2 SNEGSKA (reference sequence). Trimming pared 5 bases from V and 7 bases from J, leaving 18 bases between. This CDR3 is built from 14 residues. CDR3 bases: TGCAGTGCTCAGGACAGCAAGGTCAGGAATGAGCAGTTCTTC. It codes for CSAQDSKVRNEQFF.

This clonotype has a count of ten or more. V is TRBV2 and J is TRBJ2-7, with 8 bases that match TRBD2. With V trimmed by 8 bases and J by 2 bases, 5 bases remained unmatched. The CDR3 is 13 residues long. From germline, CDR1 is SNHLY and CDR2 FYNNEI. For the CDR3, the DNA is TGTGCCAGCTTTAGCGGGATCGCCTACGAGCAGTACTTC. Protein: CASFSGIAYEQYF. The full variable domain, rest sourced from reference TRBV2 and TRBJ2-7, is EPEVTQTPSHQVTQMGQEVILRCVPISNHLYFYWYRQILGQKVEFLVSFYNNEISEKSEIFDDQFSVERPDGSNFTLKIRSTKLEDSAMYFCASFSGIAYEQYFGPGTRLTVT.

The rearrangement uses TRBV29-1 and TRBJ1-1, with no clear D. V was clipped by 0 bases and J by 1 base, with 6 bases between them. The germline gives CDR1 SQVTM, CDR2 ANQGSEA. CDR3 length: 13 amino acids. CDR3 DNA: TGCAGCGTTGAAGAAGGCAAGAACACTGAAGCTTTCTTT. The encoded protein is CSVEEGKNTEAFF. Full variable domain (outside the CDR3, taken from reference TRBV29-1 and TRBJ1-1): SAVISQKPSRDICQRGTSLTIQCQVDSQVTMMFWYRQQPGQSLTLIATANQGSEATYESGFVIDKFPISRPNLTFSTLTVSNMSPEDSSIYLCSVEEGKNTEAFFGQGTRLTVV.

This clonotype was counted ten times or more. The rearrangement links TRBV12-3 or TRBV12-4 to TRBJ1-2; 12 nucleotides line up with TRBD1. Trimming took 6 bases from V and 2 from J; bases not matched to a gene: 7. This CDR3 comprises 16 residues. CDR3 nucleotides: TGTGCCAGCAGCTCCGGGACAGGGGGCGGGAACTATGGCTACACCTTC. Its translation: CASSSGTGGGNYGYTF.

The sample holds many counts of this clonotype. The V gene is TRBV28, the J gene TRBJ1-5; perhaps TRBD1 as D (6 bases). CDR1 is MDHEN, CDR2 SYDVKM, per germline. V lost 2 bases to trimming and J lost 7 bases, with 12 bases between them. This CDR3 is 14 amino acids long. The CDR3 protein is CASSLPNRVQPQHF. CDR3 DNA: TGTGCCAGCAGTTTACCCAACAGGGTACAGCCCCAGCATTTT.

At least ten counts were recorded for this clonotype. The chain is built from TRBV24-1 and TRBJ2-2; TRBD2 matches at 8 bases. Germline-derived CDR1 and CDR2 are KGHDR and SFDVKD. Trimming at V came to 5 bases and at J to 4 bases, leaving 8 bases not matched to a gene. The CDR3 covers 16 residues. CDR3 protein: CATSGRGLAGTGELFF. The CDR3 DNA follows: TGTGCCACCAGTGGTAGGGGTCTAGCGGGCACCGGGGAGCTGTTTTTT.

This clonotype has ten or more counts. The J gene is TRBJ2-7, the V gene TRBV2; TRBD2 agrees at 8 bases. CDR1 and CDR2 (germline): SNHLY, FYNNEI. The trim removed 6 bases at V and 6 bases at J, leaving 7 bases unmatched. The CDR3 is 13 amino acids. CDR3 in DNA: TGTGCCAGCAGGGGACTAGATGCTGCCGAGCAGTACTTC. Its protein is CASRGLDAAEQYF.

This clonotype was recorded at least ten times. Here the CDR3 DNA reads TGTGCCAGCAGCGGACTAGCGGGCGGCTCAGATACGCAGTATTTT. It is translated as CASSGLAGGSDTQYF. The chain has TRBV3-1 and TRBJ2-3, with 11 bases lining up with TRBD2. V was clipped by 5 bases and J by 4 bases; unmatched bases: 5. The CDR3 runs 15 residues. Germline values: CDR1 LGHDT, CDR2 YNNKEL (reference sequence).

This clonotype occurred many times. V gene TRBV28 combines with J gene TRBJ2-6; D gene ambiguous. The CDR3 consists of 14 residues. Germline CDR1 is MDHEN and CDR2 is SYDVKM. The V end lost 8 bases, the J end lost 0 bases, and 8 bases lay between the germline ends. Here the CDR3 reads CASATSSGANVLTF. DNA of the CDR3: TGTGCCAGCGCCACCAGCTCTGGGGCCAACGTCCTGACTTTC.

This CDR3 is CASSQGQVNTEAFF. In DNA, the CDR3 is TGTGCCAGTAGCCAGGGACAGGTGAACACTGAAGCTTTCTTT. This sequence joins TRBV19 and TRBJ1-1, with 8 bases lining up with TRBD1. The V and J ends lost 6 bases and 0 bases, in that order; junction bases with no gene match: 3. Germline V lookup: CDR1 LNHDA, CDR2 SQIVND (reference sequence). The CDR3 is 14 residues long. The whole variable domain, filled in from reference TRBV19 and TRBJ1-1, reads DGGITQSPKYLFRKEGQNVTLSCEQNLNHDAMYWYRQDPGQGLRLIYYSQIVNDFQKGDIAEGYSVSREKKESFPLTVTSAQKNPTAFYLCASSQGQVNTEAFFGQGTRLTVV.

This clonotype was counted ten times or more. This rearrangement joins TRBV9 to TRBJ2-7, with 8 bases identical to TRBD1. The CDR3 is made up of 15 amino acids. Germline CDR1 SGDLS, CDR2 YYNGEE. V was pared by 0 bases and J by 3 bases, with 5 bases of the junction left unmatched. The CDR3 reads CASSVEPGGLYEQYF. DNA for the CDR3: TGTGCCAGCAGCGTAGAACCAGGGGGCCTCTACGAGCAGTACTTC.

This clonotype was recorded a few times. This sequence joins TRBV29-1 and TRBJ1-3; possibly TRBD1 for D (5 bases). CDR1 and CDR2 (germline): SQVTM, ANQGSEA. The CDR3 spans 13 residues. Deletions cut 4 bases from V and 4 bases from J, with 11 bases between. The CDR3 bases are TGCAGCGTTGCAGAGGGGTGGGGAAACACCATATATTTT. It specifies CSVAEGWGNTIYF.

This clonotype was seen a handful of times. The chain is built from TRBV6-1 and TRBJ1-2; D possibly corresponds to TRBD1 (5 bases). CDR1 is MNHNS, CDR2 SASEGT, per germline. CDR3 size: 12 residues. V dropped 6 bases and J dropped 9 bases, with 14 bases sitting between them. The CDR3 loop reads CASRGDGLSYTF. Written as DNA, the CDR3 is TGTGCCAGCAGGGGGGACGGTCTTAGCTACACCTTC.

The gene calls are TRBV19 and TRBJ2-2; TRBD1 aligns across 12 bases. V dropped 3 bases and J dropped 3; count of bases not matched to a gene: 5. Germline lookup yields CDR1 LNHDA and CDR2 SQIVND (reference sequence). The CDR3 is 17 amino acids. The CDR3 DNA is TGTGCCAGTAGTATTTGGGGACAGGGGGCGTACACCGGGGAGCTGTTTTTT. Its protein product is CASSIWGQGAYTGELFF.

The rearrangement joins TRBV11-2 to TRBJ2-7; maybe TRBD2 (6 bases). CDR3 length: 15 amino acids. Trimming removed 5 bases at V and 5 bases at J, with 19 bases between. Germline-derived CDR1 and CDR2 are SGHAT and FQNNGV. The DNA for the CDR3 is TGTGCCAGCAGCCCAGGACTTGCCGGAGGGGACGAGCAGTACTTC. Translated: CASSPGLAGGDEQYF.

The chain links TRBV7-9 to TRBJ2-7; D might be TRBD1 or TRBD2, each matching 5 bases. V was cut by 1 base and J by 2 bases, with 15 bases left in between. Per germline, CDR1 SEHNR and CDR2 FQNEAQ (reference sequence). The CDR3 runs 16 residues. As DNA, the CDR3 is TGTGCCAGCAGCTTAGGGAGGTTAATAGGGGCCTACGAGCAGTACTTC. As protein: CASSLGRLIGAYEQYF.

This clonotype occurred a few times. This chain joins TRBV7-9 and TRBJ1-6; D possibly corresponds to TRBD1 (5 bases). CDR3 size: 13 residues. V lost 5 bases and J lost 7, with 9 bases in between. The germline CDR1 and CDR2 sequences are SEHNR and FQNEAQ (reference sequence). Here the CDR3 reads CASSARGNSPLHF. The CDR3 DNA sequence: TGTGCCAGCAGCGCCCGGGGGAATTCACCCCTCCACTTT.

This clonotype was seen ten or more times. The chain carries TRBV18 and TRBJ2-1; D might be TRBD2 (5 bases). The CDR3 spans 17 residues. V was pared by 1 base and J by 3 bases, with 16 bases between. In germline, CDR1 is KGHSH, CDR2 LQKENI. The CDR3 sequence: CASSPQASSWVYNEQFF. DNA for the CDR3: TGTGCCAGCTCACCACAAGCTAGCTCGTGGGTCTACAATGAGCAGTTCTTC. Using reference TRBV18 and TRBJ2-1 for the parts outside the CDR3, the full variable domain is NAGVMQNPRHLVRRRGQEARLRCSPMKGHSHVYWYRQLPEEGLKFMVYLQKENIIDESGMPKERFSAEFPKEGPSILRIQQVVRGDSAAYFCASSPQASSWVYNEQFFGPGTRLTVL.

This clonotype was seen at least ten times. This chain connects TRBV19 to TRBJ2-1; no definite D call. Trimming took off 6 bases at V and 0 bases at J, with 12 bases between the two ends. The CDR3 has 15 amino acids. Germline V gene sequence: CDR1 LNHDA, CDR2 SQIVND (reference sequence). The CDR3 loop reads CASRRTRGSYNEQFF. In DNA, the CDR3 is TGTGCCAGTAGGAGGACGCGAGGCTCCTACAATGAGCAGTTCTTC. The full variable domain, in which reference TRBV19 and TRBJ2-1 provide the parts outside the CDR3, is DGGITQSPKYLFRKEGQNVTLSCEQNLNHDAMYWYRQDPGQGLRLIYYSQIVNDFQKGDIAEGYSVSREKKESFPLTVTSAQKNPTAFYLCASRRTRGSYNEQFFGPGTRLTVL.